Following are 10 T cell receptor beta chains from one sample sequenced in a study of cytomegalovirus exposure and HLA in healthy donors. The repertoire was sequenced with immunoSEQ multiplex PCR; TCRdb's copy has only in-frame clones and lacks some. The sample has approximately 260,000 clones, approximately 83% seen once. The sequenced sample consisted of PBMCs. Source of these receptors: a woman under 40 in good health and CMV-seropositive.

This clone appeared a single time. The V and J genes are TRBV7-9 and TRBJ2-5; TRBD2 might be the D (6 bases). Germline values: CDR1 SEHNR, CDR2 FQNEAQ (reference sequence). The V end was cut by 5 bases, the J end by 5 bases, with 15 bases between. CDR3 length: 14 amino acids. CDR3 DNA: TGTGCCAGCAGCCCGGAGCGGGTTGGGGAGACCCAGTACTTC. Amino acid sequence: CASSPERVGETQYF.

CDR3 sequence: CASTHLLRGEQFF. For the CDR3, the DNA is TGTGCCAGCACCCACCTCCTCAGGGGTGAGCAGTTCTTC. The chain recombines TRBV27 with TRBJ2-1, with D perhaps matching TRBD1 (6 bases). V lost 7 bases, J lost 9 bases, and 16 bases lay in between. Germline-derived CDR1 and CDR2 are MNHEY and SMNVEV (reference sequence). The CDR3 length is 13 residues.

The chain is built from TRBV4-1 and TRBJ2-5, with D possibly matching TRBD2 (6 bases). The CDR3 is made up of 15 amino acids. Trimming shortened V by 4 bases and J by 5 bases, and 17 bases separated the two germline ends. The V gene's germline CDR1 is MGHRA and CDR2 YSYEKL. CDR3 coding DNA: TGCGCCAGCAGCCGCCTAATCGGGACTCCCGAGACCCAGTACTTC. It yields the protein CASSRLIGTPETQYF.

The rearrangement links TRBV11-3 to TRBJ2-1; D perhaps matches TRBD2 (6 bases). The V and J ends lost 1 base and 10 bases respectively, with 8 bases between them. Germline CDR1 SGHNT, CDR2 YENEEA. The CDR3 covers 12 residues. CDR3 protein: CASSLGRGEQFF. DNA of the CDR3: TGTGCCAGCAGCTTAGGGAGGGGCGAGCAGTTCTTC.

The CDR3 reads CASSQNGQNQPQHF. The CDR3 region has the DNA TGCGCCAGCTCGCAAAATGGACAGAATCAGCCCCAGCATTTT. V and J are TRBV10-2 and TRBJ1-5; possibly TRBD1 for D (6 bases). V was clipped by 8 bases and J by 4 bases, with 15 bases between them. The length of the CDR3 is 14 residues. CDR1 and CDR2 (germline): WSHSY, SAAADI.

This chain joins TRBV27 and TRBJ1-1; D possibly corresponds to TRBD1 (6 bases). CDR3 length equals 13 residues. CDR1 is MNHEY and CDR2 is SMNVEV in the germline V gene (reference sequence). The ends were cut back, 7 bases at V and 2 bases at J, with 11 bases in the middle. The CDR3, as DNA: TGTGCCAGCATTGGGGGCTCCAACACTGAAGCTTTCTTT. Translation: CASIGGSNTEAFF.

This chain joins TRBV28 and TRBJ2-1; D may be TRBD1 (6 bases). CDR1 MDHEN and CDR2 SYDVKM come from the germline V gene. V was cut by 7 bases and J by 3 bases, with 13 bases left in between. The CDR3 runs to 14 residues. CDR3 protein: CASTPTGVYNEQFF. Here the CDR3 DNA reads TGTGCCAGCACCCCGACAGGAGTCTACAATGAGCAGTTCTTC.

The CDR3 coding sequence is TGTGCCACTAGGACAGCTCCGGACCAAGAGACCCAGTACTTC. This sequence encodes CATRTAPDQETQYF. The chain joins TRBV2 to TRBJ2-5; a possible D gene is TRBD1 (6 bases). The V and J ends lost 10 bases and 0 bases respectively, with 15 bases between them. Germline V gene lookup returns CDR1 SNHLY and CDR2 FYNNEI. The CDR3 totals 14 residues.

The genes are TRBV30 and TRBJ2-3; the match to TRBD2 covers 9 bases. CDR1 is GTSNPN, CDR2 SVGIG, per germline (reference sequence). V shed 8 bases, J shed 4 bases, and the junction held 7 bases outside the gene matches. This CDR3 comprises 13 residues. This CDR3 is CAGLAGSADTQYF. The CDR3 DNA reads TGTGCCGGGCTAGCGGGAAGCGCAGATACGCAGTATTTT.

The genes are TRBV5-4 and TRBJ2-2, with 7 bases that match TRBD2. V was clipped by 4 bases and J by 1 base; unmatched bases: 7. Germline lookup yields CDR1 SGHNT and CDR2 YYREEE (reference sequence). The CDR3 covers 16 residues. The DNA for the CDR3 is TGTGCCAGCAGCGCCTCCCTAGCGGTGAACACCGGGGAGCTGTTTTTT. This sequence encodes CASSASLAVNTGELFF. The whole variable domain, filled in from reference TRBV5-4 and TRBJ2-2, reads ETGVTQSPTHLIKTRGQQVTLRCSSQSGHNTVSWYQQALGQGPQFIFQYYREEENGRGNFPPRFSGLQFPNYSSELNVNALELDDSALYLCASSASLAVNTGELFFGEGSRLTVL.